Below, 31 T cell receptor beta chains from the same sample are listed, as sequenced in a study of T cell changes during pregnancy in multiple sclerosis. Method: immunoSEQ multiplex PCR; TCRdb's copy keeps in-frame clones and lacks some. The data show tens of thousands of clones, roughly 90% seen once. This material consisted of peripheral blood, taken in the first trimester of pregnancy. All receptors come from a female donor in good health, enrolled as a control in a pregnancy study.

This clone was observed a single time. This chain joins TRBV9 and TRBJ1-1, with D possibly being TRBD1 (5 bases). Germline V CDR1 and CDR2: SGDLS, YYNGEE. The CDR3 runs to 14 residues. The ends were cut back, 4 bases at V and 0 bases at J, with 10 bases in the middle. Here the CDR3 reads CASSTRAVNTEAFF. As DNA, the CDR3 is TGTGCCAGCAGCACCAGGGCGGTGAACACTGAAGCTTTCTTT.

This rearrangement joins TRBV7-9 to TRBJ1-5, with D unresolved. The CDR3 loop spans 14 amino acids. Germline V gene sequence: CDR1 SEHNR, CDR2 FQNEAQ (reference sequence). V was shortened by 5 bases and J by 3 bases, with 11 bases between the two germline ends. The CDR3 sequence is CASSPWNYNQPQHF. In DNA, the CDR3 is TGTGCCAGCAGCCCATGGAACTACAATCAGCCCCAGCATTTT.

V usage is TRBV6-4 and J usage is TRBJ2-3; 9 positions agree with TRBD2. The CDR3 is made up of 14 amino acids. CDR1 and CDR2 from the germline V gene are MRHNA and SNTAGT. The V segment lost 5 bases and the J segment 4 bases; nucleotides outside the gene matches: 4. In DNA form, the CDR3 reads TGTGCCAGCAGTTTAGCGGGAGAAGCAGATACGCAGTATTTT. Translation: CASSLAGEADTQYF.

The gene calls are TRBV7-2 and TRBJ2-7, with D unresolved. Trimming removed 0 bases at V and 6 bases at J, with 9 bases between. The CDR3 consists of 13 residues. Germline CDR1 SGHTA, CDR2 FQGNSA. CDR3 residues: CASSLARESEQYF. CDR3 bases: TGTGCCAGCAGCTTAGCGCGAGAGAGCGAGCAGTACTTC.

The J gene is TRBJ1-2, the V gene TRBV5-4; the match to TRBD1 covers 7 bases. This CDR3 contains 15 residues. Per the germline V gene, CDR1 is SGHNT and CDR2 is YYREEE (reference sequence). The trim removed 6 bases at V and 2 bases at J, leaving 10 bases unmatched. CDR3 coding DNA: TGTGCCAGCATCGCCCTAGACAGGGCGAACTATGGCTACACCTTC. Translation: CASIALDRANYGYTF.

The V gene is TRBV18, the J gene TRBJ2-1; 12 nucleotides agree with TRBD2. Per the germline V gene, CDR1 is KGHSH and CDR2 is LQKENI. V gave up 0 bases and J gave up 2 bases; unmatched junction bases: 8. The CDR3 loop spans 19 amino acids. Here the CDR3 DNA reads TGTGCCAGCTCACCACCAGTTGGGCTAGCGGGGGGGCCCTACAATGAGCAGTTCTTC. This codes for CASSPPVGLAGGPYNEQFF. The full variable domain, its missing parts supplied by reference TRBV18 and TRBJ2-1, is NAGVMQNPRHLVRRRGQEARLRCSPMKGHSHVYWYRQLPEEGLKFMVYLQKENIIDESGMPKERFSAEFPKEGPSILRIQQVVRGDSAAYFCASSPPVGLAGGPYNEQFFGPGTRLTVL.

The chain is built from TRBV5-6 and TRBJ1-2; D possibly corresponds to TRBD1 (6 bases). V dropped 3 bases and J dropped 5 bases, with 26 bases sitting between them. The CDR3 has 18 amino acids. Germline V gene lookup returns CDR1 SGHDT and CDR2 YYEEEE. CDR3 DNA sequence: TGTGCCAGCAGCTCGGGCACTCCGGGACACCGGCTCTTGTATGGCTACACCTTC. Translating gives CASSSGTPGHRLLYGYTF.

The chain recombines TRBV19 with TRBJ2-1, with TRBD2 matching over 9 bases. With V trimmed by 8 bases and J by 1 base, 6 bases remained unmatched. This CDR3 is 15 amino acids long. The germline gives CDR1 LNHDA, CDR2 SQIVND (reference sequence). In DNA form, the CDR3 reads TGTGCCAGTGATAGCGGGGGAGGTTCCTACAATGAGCAGTTCTTC. Translation: CASDSGGGSYNEQFF.

V gene TRBV19 combines with J gene TRBJ2-7, with D possibly matching TRBD1 (7 bases). The CDR3 length is 15 residues. V lost 3 bases, J lost 1 base, and 13 bases lay in between. The germline V gene has CDR1 LNHDA and CDR2 SQIVND (reference sequence). Written as DNA, the CDR3 is TGTGCCAGTAGTATGCGGCAGGGGGGTTCCTACGAGCAGTACTTC. As protein: CASSMRQGGSYEQYF.

The CDR3 loop is CASSKLDFGEQFF. Written as DNA, the CDR3 is TGCGCCAGCAGCAAACTAGATTTTGGTGAGCAGTTCTTC. The chain recombines TRBV5-1 with TRBJ2-1; tentatively, D is TRBD2 (5 bases). The CDR3 consists of 13 residues. Trimming left V 4 bases short and J 9 bases short, with 14 bases between. CDR1 and CDR2 (germline): SGHRS, YFSETQ. The whole variable domain, filled in from reference TRBV5-1 and TRBJ2-1, reads KAGVTQTPRYLIKTRGQQVTLSCSPISGHRSVSWYQQTPGQGLQFLFEYFSETQRNKGNFPGRFSGRQFSNSRSEMNVSTLELGDSALYLCASSKLDFGEQFFGPGTRLTVL.

This clone was seen a handful of times. The rearrangement joins TRBV7-9 to TRBJ1-4; a weak D match, TRBD1 (5 bases). The CDR3 totals 15 residues. The V end was cut by 4 bases, the J end by 5 bases, with 14 bases between. Germline assignment: CDR1 SEHNR and CDR2 FQNEAQ (reference sequence). The CDR3 DNA is TGTGCCAGCAGCTCTATAGACAGATCAAATGAAAAACTGTTTTTT. It is translated as CASSSIDRSNEKLFF. Full variable domain (missing parts from reference TRBV7-9 and TRBJ1-4): DTGVSQNPRHKITKRGQNVTFRCDPISEHNRLYWYRQTLGQGPEFLTYFQNEAQLEKSRLLSDRFSAERPKGSFSTLEIQRTEQGDSAMYLCASSSIDRSNEKLFFGSGTQLSVL.

This clone was counted ten times or more. The chain employs TRBV25-1 and TRBJ1-2; D ambiguous. This CDR3 has 16 residues. V was clipped by 1 base and J by 5 bases, with 17 bases between them. Looked up from germline, CDR1 is MGHDK and CDR2 is SYGVNS. The CDR3 here is CASSEFRSEGIYGYTF. In DNA form, the CDR3 reads TGTGCCAGCAGTGAATTCCGTAGCGAGGGTATTTATGGCTACACCTTC.

This rearrangement joins TRBV18 to TRBJ2-3; 12 bases agree with TRBD2. CDR1 and CDR2 from the germline V gene are KGHSH and LQKENI. J was trimmed by 4 bases and V by 0 bases; bases with no gene match: 2. CDR3 length: 16 amino acids. The CDR3, as DNA: TGTGCCAGCTCACCACCGTCTAGCGGGAGGGCAGATACGCAGTATTTT. Translated: CASSPPSSGRADTQYF.

The genes are TRBV7-8 and TRBJ1-2; TRBD1 is a possible D gene (5 bases). V lost 1 base, J lost 2 bases, and 14 bases lay in between. The CDR3 consists of 16 residues. Per the germline V gene, CDR1 is SGHVS and CDR2 is FQNEAQ. CDR3 nucleotide sequence: TGTGCCAGCAGCTTAGTGTCTACAGGCCAAAACTATGGCTACACCTTC. Translating gives CASSLVSTGQNYGYTF.

The chain carries TRBV27 and TRBJ2-2; 9 bases fit TRBD1. V lost 3 bases, J lost 4 bases, and 3 bases stayed unmatched. The CDR3 is 15 amino acids. In germline, CDR1 is MNHEY, CDR2 SMNVEV (reference sequence). The CDR3 here is CASSLQTGGTGELFF. In nucleotides, the CDR3 is TGTGCCAGCAGTTTGCAGACAGGGGGCACCGGGGAGCTGTTTTTT.

J is TRBJ2-7 and V is TRBV6-1, with 8 bases matching TRBD2. This CDR3 is built from 16 residues. J lost 3 bases, V lost 4 bases, and 11 bases had no gene match. Germline V gene sequence: CDR1 MNHNS, CDR2 SASEGT. The CDR3 nucleotides read TGTGCCAGCAGTGCCATACCGGGACTAGGGGGCTACGAGCAGTACTTC. Protein: CASSAIPGLGGYEQYF.

CDR3 in DNA: TGTGCCAGCAGCTACGCCCATGCAGGGGAAGAGACCCAGTACTTC. As protein: CASSYAHAGEETQYF. The genes are TRBV11-2 and TRBJ2-5; tentatively, D is TRBD1 (6 bases). Between the trimmed V and J ends, which lost 4 bases and 3 bases, there was a span of 15 bases. The length of the CDR3 is 15 residues. The V gene's germline CDR1 is SGHAT and CDR2 FQNNGV.

CDR3 loop: CASSEERGRGYGYTF. CDR3 nucleotide sequence: TGTGCCAGCAGTGAAGAGAGGGGGCGCGGCTATGGCTACACCTTC. The V gene is TRBV2, the J gene TRBJ1-2; 7 nucleotides align to TRBD1. Germline loops: CDR1 SNHLY, CDR2 FYNNEI. J was trimmed by 4 bases and V by 1 base; bases with no gene match: 6. The CDR3 is made up of 15 amino acids.

Only a few counts were recorded for this clone. The CDR3 DNA reads as TGCGCCAGCAGCTTGGTCCCTCCTAGCGATGGGGAGCAGTTCTTC. Protein: CASSLVPPSDGEQFF. This chain joins TRBV5-1 and TRBJ2-1; a weak D match, TRBD2 (6 bases). V shed 0 bases and J shed 10 bases, with 17 bases lying between them. CDR3 length: 15 residues. Germline V gene sequence: CDR1 SGHRS, CDR2 YFSETQ.

This CDR3 is CASSEMAGSSFYGYTF. CDR3 bases: TGTGCCAGCAGTGAGATGGCAGGGTCGTCTTTCTATGGCTACACCTTC. The chain links TRBV6-1 to TRBJ1-2, with D maybe TRBD1 (5 bases). CDR1 and CDR2 (germline): MNHNS, SASEGT. The V and J ends lost 3 bases and 4 bases respectively, with 18 bases between them. The CDR3 loop spans 16 amino acids.

V and J are TRBV29-1 and TRBJ1-2; D possibly corresponds to TRBD1 (5 bases). V was trimmed by 5 bases and J by 7 bases, leaving 14 bases between them. This CDR3 contains 12 residues. Germline loops: CDR1 SQVTM, CDR2 ANQGSEA. The DNA of the CDR3 is TGCAGCGTTATAACACATCAGGGTGGCTACACCTTC. It codes for CSVITHQGGYTF.

The chain carries TRBV7-2 and TRBJ2-1; TRBD1 matches 9 bases. The CDR3 extends over 15 amino acids. Germline V gene data show CDR1 as SGHTA and CDR2 as FQGNSA. J lost 4 bases, V lost 5 bases, and 6 bases had no gene match. CDR3 loop: CASSQGQGVYNEQFF. The CDR3 DNA reads TGTGCCAGCAGCCAGGGACAGGGAGTTTACAATGAGCAGTTCTTC.

Here the CDR3 DNA reads TGTGCCAGCAGCTTAAGTACCGGACAAGGACAAGCCAATGGCTACACCTTC. It is translated as CASSLSTGQGQANGYTF. This chain joins TRBV7-9 and TRBJ1-2; tentative D call: TRBD1 (5 bases). The V gene lost 2 bases and the J gene lost 6 bases, with 22 bases spanning the gap. The CDR3 is made up of 17 amino acids. Germline V gives CDR1 SEHNR, CDR2 FQNEAQ (reference sequence).

The J gene is TRBJ1-1, the V gene TRBV6-1; D gene uncertain. V was shortened by 5 bases and J by 1 base, with 14 bases between the two germline ends. The CDR3 runs 15 residues. The germline V gene has CDR1 MNHNS and CDR2 SASEGT. The CDR3 coding sequence is TGTGCCAGCAGTACAACAGCGGATCCGAACACTGAAGCTTTCTTT. This sequence encodes CASSTTADPNTEAFF.

V usage is TRBV9 and J usage is TRBJ2-5; 9 nucleotides line up with TRBD1. With 3 bases clipped from V and 0 bases from J, the junction kept 0 bases outside the gene matches. CDR1 is SGDLS, CDR2 YYNGEE, per germline. The CDR3 extends over 14 amino acids. For the CDR3, the DNA is TGTGCCAGCAGCGGGGACAGGGACCAAGAGACCCAGTACTTC. Its protein product is CASSGDRDQETQYF.

Details on this clone: At the DNA level, this CDR3 is encoded by other sequences in the same sample as well. The chain links TRBV15 to TRBJ2-4; TRBD2 is a possible D gene (6 bases). Trimming took 8 bases from V and 0 from J, leaving 17 bases between them. Germline loops: CDR1 LNHNV, CDR2 YYDKDF (reference sequence). The length of the CDR3 is 16 residues. The CDR3: CATGTGGKLAKNIQYF. The CDR3 DNA is TGTGCCACCGGCACTGGGGGGAAATTAGCCAAAAACATTCAGTACTTC.

The rearrangement links TRBV5-1 to TRBJ2-3, with no clear D. There are 14 residues in the CDR3. V shed 7 bases and J shed 2 bases, with 14 bases lying between them. Germline-derived CDR1 and CDR2 are SGHRS and YFSETQ. CDR3 amino acids: CASHHTTNTDTQYF. DNA of the CDR3: TGCGCCAGCCACCACACAACCAACACAGATACGCAGTATTTT.

The chain links TRBV6-5 to TRBJ2-1, with 8 bases that match TRBD2. The CDR3 is 16 amino acids. Germline V gene lookup returns CDR1 MNHEY and CDR2 SVGAGI. The V gene end was trimmed by 2 bases and the J gene end by 7 bases; junction bases not matched to a gene: 10. Here the CDR3 reads CASSYRPAGARNEQFF. The CDR3, as DNA: TGTGCCAGCAGTTACCGTCCAGCGGGAGCCAGGAATGAGCAGTTCTTC.

The V gene is TRBV19, the J gene TRBJ2-1; 7 bases fit TRBD1. With V trimmed by 4 bases and J by 10 bases, 4 bases remained unmatched. Germline V gene sequence: CDR1 LNHDA, CDR2 SQIVND (reference sequence). The CDR3 has 12 residues. The CDR3 nucleotides read TGTGCCAGTAGTAGGGGACAGCTAGAGCAGTTCTTC. Its protein product is CASSRGQLEQFF.

This clone was picked up a small number of times. V is TRBV28 and J is TRBJ1-5, with D possibly TRBD1 on 6 matching bases. The CDR3 has 13 residues. CDR1 and CDR2 from the germline V gene are MDHEN and SYDVKM. V was shortened by 3 bases and J by 9 bases, with 12 bases between the two germline ends. CDR3 DNA: TGTGCCAGCAGTTTGCCAGGGGCCTTGCCCCAGCATTTT. Protein sequence: CASSLPGALPQHF.

The V gene is TRBV28, the J gene TRBJ2-7; TRBD1 aligns across 7 bases. The CDR3 extends over 14 amino acids. Germline V gives CDR1 MDHEN, CDR2 SYDVKM. V trimming: 2 bases; J trimming: 4 bases; junction bases outside the gene matches: 5. This CDR3 reads CASSLDPGQYEQYF. CDR3 bases: TGTGCCAGCAGTTTAGACCCGGGACAGTACGAGCAGTACTTC.